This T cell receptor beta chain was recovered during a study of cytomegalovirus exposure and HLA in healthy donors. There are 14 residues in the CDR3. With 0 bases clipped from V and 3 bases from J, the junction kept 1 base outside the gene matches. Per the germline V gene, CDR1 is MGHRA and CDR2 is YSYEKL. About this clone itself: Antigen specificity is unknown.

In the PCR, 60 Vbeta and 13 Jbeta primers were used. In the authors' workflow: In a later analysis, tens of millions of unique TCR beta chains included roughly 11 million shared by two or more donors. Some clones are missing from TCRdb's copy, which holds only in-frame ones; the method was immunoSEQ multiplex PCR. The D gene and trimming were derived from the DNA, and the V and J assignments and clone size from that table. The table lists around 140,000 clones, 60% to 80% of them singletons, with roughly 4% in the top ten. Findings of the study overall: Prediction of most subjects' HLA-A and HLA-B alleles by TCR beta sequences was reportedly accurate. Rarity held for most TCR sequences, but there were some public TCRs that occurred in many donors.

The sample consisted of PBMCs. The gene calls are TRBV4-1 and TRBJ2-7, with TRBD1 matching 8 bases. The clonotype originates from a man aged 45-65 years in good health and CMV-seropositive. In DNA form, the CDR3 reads TGCGCCAGCAGCCAAGACGGACAGGGCTACGAGCAGTACTTC. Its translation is CASSQDGQGYEQYF.